These 23 T cell receptor beta chains share one sample of origin, sequenced in a study of T cells in Graves' hyperthyroidism and ophthalmopathy. RNA transcripts provided the source from which TCR beta CDR3 regions were amplified. The primer set for the first-round RT-PCR of the TCR CDR3 was HTBI. TCRdb passed the multiplex PCR reads through MiXCR, listing each CDR3 protein once. This repertoire shows about 300,000 distinct CDR3 sequences, around 25% found once; its top ten account for about 30%. The sample was blood. These TCRs come from a man aged 40-49 years with Graves' hyperthyroidism that later progressed to Graves' ophthalmopathy.

In this sample, this clonotype turned up many times. J is TRBJ2-5 and V is TRBV28, with TRBD2 matching 10 bases. V lost 2 bases and J lost 7; bases outside the gene matches: 7. Germline loops: CDR1 MDHEN, CDR2 SYDVKM. The CDR3 spans 15 residues. The CDR3 nucleotides read TGTGCCAGCAGTTTAGCAGCGGGAGGGCCTGGGACCCAGTACTTC. This codes for CASSLAAGGPGTQYF.

There are many counts of this clonotype. This chain joins TRBV20-1 and TRBJ2-7, with TRBD1 matching over 11 bases. The CDR3 contains 14 residues. Trimming took 6 bases from V and 0 from J; bases not matched to a gene: 4. CDR1 DFQATT and CDR2 SNEGSKA come from the germline V gene (reference sequence). CDR3 residues: CSARDRGSSYEQYF. The CDR3 DNA is TGCAGTGCAAGGGACAGGGGGAGCTCCTACGAGCAGTACTTC.

In this sample, this clonotype turned up many times. CDR3 bases: TGCGCCAGCAGCTTGGGCAGGGCAGAGACCCAGTACTTC. It is translated as CASSLGRAETQYF. The V gene is TRBV5-1, the J gene TRBJ2-5; TRBD1 might be the D (5 bases). From germline, CDR1 is SGHRS and CDR2 YFSETQ. The CDR3 consists of 13 residues. V lost 0 bases to trimming and J lost 4 bases, with 7 bases between them.

This clonotype was seen at least ten times. This chain joins TRBV12-3 or TRBV12-4 and TRBJ2-7; D is tentatively TRBD1 or TRBD2 (5 bases each). The CDR3 runs to 13 residues. Trimming took off 7 bases at V and 2 bases at J, with 12 bases between the two ends. This chain's CDR3 is CASNRDGTYEQYF. The CDR3 DNA reads TGTGCCAGCAATCGGGACGGTACCTACGAGCAGTACTTC.

This clonotype was recorded at least ten times. The chain couples TRBV7-8 to TRBJ1-2; D perhaps matches TRBD1 (6 bases). CDR3 length: 15 amino acids. Between the trimmed V and J ends, which lost 3 bases and 4 bases, there was a span of 15 bases. Looked up from germline, CDR1 is SGHVS and CDR2 is FQNEAQ. The DNA of the CDR3 is TGTGCCAGCAGCTTGGGACACCTTAGATTCTATGGCTACACCTTC. Its translation: CASSLGHLRFYGYTF.

This clonotype was detected many times. The chain links TRBV20-1 to TRBJ1-5; unclear D gene. The CDR3 is made up of 13 amino acids. Trimming removed 6 bases at V and 1 base at J, with 10 bases between. Germline CDR1 and CDR2: DFQATT and SNEGSKA (reference sequence). The chain's CDR3 is CSALGRSNQPQHF. The CDR3 nucleotides read TGCAGTGCCCTCGGACGGAGCAATCAGCCCCAGCATTTT.

V usage is TRBV6-1 and J usage is TRBJ2-4; 8 bases are shared with TRBD1. V lost 7 bases and J lost 6; bases outside the gene matches: 8. Germline V gene data show CDR1 as MNHNS and CDR2 as SASEGT. The CDR3 consists of 14 residues. DNA for the CDR3: TGTGCCAGCACAGCCGGGACAGGTTTAAACATTCAGTACTTC. Its translation: CASTAGTGLNIQYF.

This clonotype has just a few counts. V is TRBV6-2 or TRBV6-3 and J is TRBJ2-2; D remains unclear. The CDR3 is made up of 15 amino acids. V dropped 2 bases and J dropped 4 bases, with 11 bases sitting between them. Germline V gives CDR1 MNHEY, CDR2 SVGEGT. The CDR3: CASSYVSPTTGELFF. In nucleotides, the CDR3 is TGTGCCAGCAGTTACGTCTCACCCACCACCGGGGAGCTGTTTTTT.

This clonotype was found once. The V gene is TRBV6-1, the J gene TRBJ1-5; 8 bases are shared with TRBD1. Germline V gives CDR1 MNHNS, CDR2 SASEGT. The J segment lost 4 bases and the V segment lost 6 bases, leaving 8 bases of the junction unmatched. The CDR3 totals 15 residues. In nucleotides, the CDR3 is TGTGCCAGCAGAAGCGGGACAGGTTATAATCAGCCCCAGCATTTT. It yields the protein CASRSGTGYNQPQHF.

This clonotype was counted at least ten times. The chain is built from TRBV10-3 and TRBJ2-5, with a tentative D call TRBD1 (6 bases). The CDR3 has 13 residues. Looked up from germline, CDR1 is ENHRY and CDR2 is SYGVKD. Trimming took off 6 bases at V and 5 bases at J, with 13 bases between the two ends. The CDR3 is CAIRSGAGETQYF. The CDR3 nucleotides are TGTGCCATCAGATCAGGGGCCGGCGAGACCCAGTACTTC.

Many counts were recorded for this clonotype. This chain uses TRBV5-1 with TRBJ2-3; no firm D call. Germline lookup yields CDR1 SGHRS and CDR2 YFSETQ. Trimming took off 3 bases at V and 0 bases at J, with 5 bases between the two ends. This CDR3 region has 13 residues. CDR3 nucleotides: TGCGCCAGCAGCTCATCTAGCACAGATACGCAGTATTTT. Protein: CASSSSSTDTQYF. Full variable domain (remainder filled in from reference TRBV5-1 and TRBJ2-3): KAGVTQTPRYLIKTRGQQVTLSCSPISGHRSVSWYQQTPGQGLQFLFEYFSETQRNKGNFPGRFSGRQFSNSRSEMNVSTLELGDSALYLCASSSSSTDTQYFGPGTRLTVL.

This clonotype was counted ten times or more. The V and J genes are TRBV6-4 and TRBJ2-7; 14 bases agree with TRBD2. The CDR3 spans 20 residues. The ends lost 6 bases at V and 4 bases at J; junction bases unmatched: 20. Germline V gene sequence: CDR1 MRHNA, CDR2 SNTAGT. CDR3 in DNA: TGTGCCAGCAGACCCGCACCCGGGACTAGCGGGAGTACGGGTGGGTACGAGCAGTACTTC. Residues: CASRPAPGTSGSTGGYEQYF.

The V gene is TRBV4-1, the J gene TRBJ2-3; 7 positions agree with TRBD2. V lost 1 base and J lost 2; bases outside the gene matches: 12. This CDR3 spans 18 amino acids. CDR1 and CDR2 from the germline V gene are MGHRA and YSYEKL. For the CDR3, the DNA is TGCGCCAGCAGCCAAGCTAAGGCTAGCGGTCCGATCACAGATACGCAGTATTTT. Residues: CASSQAKASGPITDTQYF.

The rearrangement joins TRBV11-2 to TRBJ1-3; 8 bases align to TRBD1. This CDR3 is built from 16 residues. Per the germline V gene, CDR1 is SGHAT and CDR2 is FQNNGV. The V gene end was trimmed by 4 bases and the J gene end by 7 bases; junction bases not matched to a gene: 12. The CDR3 DNA reads as TGTGCCAGCAGCTCGCAGGGGGCGCATACGGGTAACACCATATATTTT. Protein: CASSSQGAHTGNTIYF.

This clonotype was seen repeatedly, ten times or more. J is TRBJ1-1 and V is TRBV10-2; D uncertain. This CDR3 is 13 amino acids long. Germline CDR1 is WSHSY and CDR2 is SAAADI. V lost 6 bases, J lost 8 bases, and 16 bases lay in between. The CDR3 region is CASRGKWRAEAFF. The CDR3 region has the DNA TGCGCCAGCAGGGGGAAGTGGAGGGCGGAAGCTTTCTTT.

The chain couples TRBV6-1 to TRBJ1-3; D is unresolved. This CDR3 is built from 13 residues. V shed 8 bases and J shed 0 bases, with 8 bases lying between them. Germline-derived CDR1 and CDR2 are MNHNS and SASEGT. DNA for the CDR3: TGTGCCAGCGGCCGGATCTCTGGAAACACCATATATTTT. As protein: CASGRISGNTIYF.

This clonotype has ten or more counts. This chain connects TRBV28 to TRBJ2-3; 9 nucleotides agree with TRBD2. The CDR3 extends over 14 amino acids. Germline V gene lookup returns CDR1 MDHEN and CDR2 SYDVKM. The V gene end was trimmed by 7 bases and the J gene end by 9 bases; junction bases not matched to a gene: 11. The CDR3 is CASTPLGSGSTQYF. In DNA, the CDR3 is TGTGCCAGCACTCCTCTTGGTAGCGGGAGCACGCAGTATTTT.

This clonotype was recorded at least ten times. V gene TRBV6-5 combines with J gene TRBJ2-5; D possibly corresponds to TRBD1 (5 bases). CDR1 and CDR2 from the germline V gene are MNHEY and SVGAGI. Trimming stripped 2 bases from V and 5 bases from J, with 12 bases between. The CDR3 has 14 residues. The CDR3 loop reads CASSYPPSGETQYF. Written as DNA, the CDR3 is TGTGCCAGCAGTTACCCCCCATCAGGGGAGACCCAGTACTTC.

Many counts were recorded for this clonotype. The V gene is TRBV18, the J gene TRBJ1-2; unclear D gene. The length of the CDR3 is 13 residues. Germline V lookup: CDR1 KGHSH, CDR2 LQKENI. Trimming took off 3 bases at V and 0 bases at J, with 5 bases between the two ends. CDR3 nucleotides: TGTGCCAGCTCACCGGACCCTAACTATGGCTACACCTTC. It translates to CASSPDPNYGYTF. Filled out from reference TRBV18 and TRBJ1-2, the complete variable domain reads NAGVMQNPRHLVRRRGQEARLRCSPMKGHSHVYWYRQLPEEGLKFMVYLQKENIIDESGMPKERFSAEFPKEGPSILRIQQVVRGDSAAYFCASSPDPNYGYTFGSGTRLTVV.

CDR3 loop: CASSRPGTAEETQYF. DNA of the CDR3: TGTGCCAGCAGCCGTCCTGGGACGGCGGAAGAGACCCAGTACTTC. The gene calls are TRBV28 and TRBJ2-5; D tentatively reads TRBD1 or TRBD2 (5 bases each). From germline, CDR1 is MDHEN and CDR2 SYDVKM. The ends were cut back, 6 bases at V and 3 bases at J, with 17 bases in the middle. The CDR3 has 15 residues.

This clonotype has a count of ten or more. V is TRBV29-1 and J is TRBJ1-3; D is possibly TRBD1 (6 bases). The V end lost 6 bases, the J end lost 0 bases, and 15 bases lay between the germline ends. This CDR3 region has 15 residues. The germline CDR1 and CDR2 sequences are SQVTM and ANQGSEA. The CDR3, as DNA: TGCAGCGTCTCACCGGGACATCGCTCTGGAAACACCATATATTTT. Translating gives CSVSPGHRSGNTIYF.

This clonotype showed up many times. This rearrangement joins TRBV29-1 to TRBJ1-1; D gene uncertain. Trimming took off 2 bases at V and 3 bases at J, with 10 bases between the two ends. Germline V CDR1 and CDR2: SQVTM, ANQGSEA. This CDR3 contains 13 residues. The CDR3 protein is CSVEPDGDTEAFF. The CDR3 DNA is TGCAGCGTTGAACCGGATGGTGACACTGAAGCTTTCTTT.

This clonotype was recorded many times. A read error may account for a junction end that differs from germline. This chain uses TRBV6-5 with TRBJ2-5, with D possibly TRBD1 on 6 matching bases. CDR3 length equals 14 residues. Germline values: CDR1 MNHEY, CDR2 SVGAGI. The CDR3 protein is CASSDSGTKETQYF. The CDR3 DNA follows: TGTGCCAGCAGTGACTCCGGGACAAAAGAGACCCAGTACTTC.